Sequencing of this T cell receptor beta chain was carried out in a study of CD8+ T cells in alopecia areata. About the study: It was approximately 6-11-week-old female C3H/HeJ mice that received skin from 6-12-month-old C3H/HeJ graft donors with spontaneous alopecia. Notes on the study in general: There were also resident alphabeta T cells of normal skin sequenced in scalp samples. More clonal than normal scalp was lesional scalp, particularly alopecia totalis/universalis.

This clone came up a few times. As yet, its antigen is unknown. The gene names here belong to mouse. The read is 4 residues too short to cover the CDR3 end, so that end is filled in from the germline J gene. On the basis of CD4, CD8alpha, NKG2D, NKG2ACE and other markers, pooled cutaneous lymph node cells were sorted. cDNA serving as the sequencing template came from extracted, reverse transcribed RNA. Profiled with immunoSEQ multiplex PCR; TCRdb holds only in-frame clones, not every one. This repertoire holds 250,000 or so clones, and none appear only once. V shed 2 bases and J shed 3 bases, with 9 bases lying between them. This CDR3 is built from 13 residues. CDR1 FNHDT and CDR2 SITEND come from the germline V gene (reference sequence).

The clonotype comes from a C3H/HeJ mouse with alopecia areata. Strain haplotype (MHC): H2-k. V gene TRBV19 combines with J gene TRBJ2-7, with D possibly being TRBD1 (5 bases). The sequenced sample was CD4+ T cells sorted from a lymph node. The CDR3 DNA, read in part, is TGTGCCAGCAGTATCGGACAAATCTAT. This translates into CASSIGQIY. The CDR3 reads in full as CASSIGQIYEQYF.